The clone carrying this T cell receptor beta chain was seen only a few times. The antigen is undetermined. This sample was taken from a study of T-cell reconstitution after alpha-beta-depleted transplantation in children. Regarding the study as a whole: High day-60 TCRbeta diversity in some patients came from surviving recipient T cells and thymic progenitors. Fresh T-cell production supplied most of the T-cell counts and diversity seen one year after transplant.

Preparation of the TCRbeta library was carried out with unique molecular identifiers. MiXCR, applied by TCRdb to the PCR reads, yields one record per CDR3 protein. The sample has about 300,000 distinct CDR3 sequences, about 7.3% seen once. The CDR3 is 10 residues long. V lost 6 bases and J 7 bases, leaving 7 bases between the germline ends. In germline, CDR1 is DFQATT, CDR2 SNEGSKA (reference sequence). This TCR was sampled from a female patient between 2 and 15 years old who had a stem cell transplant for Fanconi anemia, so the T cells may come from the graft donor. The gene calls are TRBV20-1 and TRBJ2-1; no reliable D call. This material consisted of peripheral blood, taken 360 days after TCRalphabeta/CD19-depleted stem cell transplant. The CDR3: CSAFRNEQFF. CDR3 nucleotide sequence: TGCAGTGCGTTTAGGAATGAGCAGTTCTTC.